This T cell receptor (beta chain) was retrieved from a study of STAT5B mutations in CD4+ large granular lymphocyte leukemia. Turning to the study itself: Healthy donors showed HLA-associated enrichment of the CDR3 'QG' motif.

Repertoires were generated with immunoSEQ multiplex PCR, while TCRdb's copy carries only in-frame clones and drops some. The sample includes under 35,000 clones, 76% of them seen just once. Germline values: CDR1 SGHTA, CDR2 FQGTGA. V shed 0 bases, J shed 12 bases, and the junction held 13 bases outside the gene matches. The CDR3 totals 15 residues. Whole-study results and caveats: TRBV06-family usage was enriched in top patient clones (8/27) versus controls (2/35).

With respect to this clone: What it recognizes is unknown.

The receptor was isolated from a human donor in good health. Sequencing was performed on CD4+ T cells from blood buffy coats. The V call is TRBV7-3, the J call TRBJ1-2; 7 nucleotides align to TRBD1. CDR3 DNA: TGTGCCAGCAGCTTAACCCCCGGCCCAGGGGGGGATCACACCTTC. Encoded protein: CASSLTPGPGGDHTF.